One and the same sample provided the 27 T cell receptor beta chains below, sequenced in a study of blood T cell repertoires in COVID-19. Assay used: immunoSEQ multiplex PCR; TCRdb lists only in-frame clones, some missing. The top ten hold 18% of the sample, which has 200,000 or so clones, approximately 87% seen once. Sample: peripheral blood. These receptors came from a person aged 65-85 years with COVID-19, enrolled during active disease.

This clone was observed a few times. The V and J genes are TRBV6-5 and TRBJ1-4; the match to TRBD1 covers 7 bases. The CDR3 runs to 15 residues. CDR1 MNHEY and CDR2 SVGAGI come from the germline V gene. Trimming took 2 bases from V and 6 from J; bases not matched to a gene: 6. This CDR3 reads CASSYDGTEYEKLFF. In DNA, the CDR3 is TGTGCCAGCAGTTACGACGGGACAGAGTATGAAAAACTGTTTTTT.

V is TRBV7-9 and J is TRBJ2-7; no clear D. CDR1 is SEHNR, CDR2 FQNEAQ, per germline (reference sequence). The CDR3 has 12 residues. Trimming took 5 bases from V and 0 from J, leaving 5 bases between them. The CDR3 DNA follows: TGTGCCAGCAGCGAGAGCTCCTACGAGCAGTACTTC. This encodes CASSESSYEQYF.

The chain recombines TRBV2 with TRBJ2-3, with 7 bases fitting TRBD1. V gave up 6 bases and J gave up 0 bases; unmatched junction bases: 9. The CDR3 contains 16 residues. CDR1 and CDR2 from the germline V gene are SNHLY and FYNNEI. The DNA for the CDR3 is TGTGCCAGCAGCCTTGACAGGGACGGTAGCACAGATACGCAGTATTTT. Translating gives CASSLDRDGSTDTQYF.

V is TRBV27 and J is TRBJ1-1; 7 bases agree with TRBD1. The V gene end was trimmed by 5 bases and the J gene end by 5 bases; junction bases not matched to a gene: 20. The CDR3 is 18 residues long. Germline assignment: CDR1 MNHEY and CDR2 SMNVEV (reference sequence). CDR3 in DNA: TGTGCCAGCAGTCTTTTAGCGGGGACGGCAGGGGGTTGGACTGAAGCTTTCTTT. Translating gives CASSLLAGTAGGWTEAFF.

V is TRBV2 and J is TRBJ2-3, with TRBD1 identical over 8 bases. The CDR3 runs to 15 residues. The germline V gene has CDR1 SNHLY and CDR2 FYNNEI. J was trimmed by 0 bases and V by 6 bases; bases with no gene match: 5. In nucleotides, the CDR3 is TGTGCCAGCAGGTTGGGGGACAGGAGCACAGATACGCAGTATTTT. Amino acids: CASRLGDRSTDTQYF.

The chain is built from TRBV19 and TRBJ2-5, with D possibly TRBD1 on 6 matching bases. Germline CDR1 and CDR2: LNHDA and SQIVND (reference sequence). This CDR3 contains 16 residues. Trimming took off 3 bases at V and 3 bases at J, with 17 bases between the two ends. CDR3 in DNA: TGTGCCAGTAGTATCGGCGGTTTACAGGGTAAAGAGACCCAGTACTTC. This sequence encodes CASSIGGLQGKETQYF.

This clone has a single count. The chain carries TRBV3-1 (or the pseudogene TRBV3-2) and TRBJ2-3; 13 positions match TRBD2. This CDR3 comprises 19 residues. With 2 bases clipped from V and 3 bases from J, the junction kept 11 bases outside the gene matches. Germline values: CDR1 LGHDT, CDR2 YNNKEL (reference sequence). CDR3 DNA sequence: TGTGCCAGCAGCCAAACTAGCGGGGGGGCCGGGTTTGTGACAGATACGCAGTATTTT. It yields the protein CASSQTSGGAGFVTDTQYF.

The V and J genes are TRBV25-1 and TRBJ2-7, with D maybe TRBD1 (6 bases). V was pared by 7 bases and J by 1 base, with 11 bases between. CDR1 is MGHDK and CDR2 is SYGVNS in the germline V gene. This CDR3 comprises 13 residues. The CDR3 DNA sequence: TGTGCCAGCACTGTACAGGGATCCTACGAGCAGTACTTC. As protein: CASTVQGSYEQYF.

The DNA for the CDR3 is TGCGCCAGCAGCCAAACAGGGGAGCCCTATAATTCACCCCTCCACTTT. Amino acid sequence: CASSQTGEPYNSPLHF. V is TRBV4-3 and J is TRBJ1-6; 7 bases are a match to TRBD1. Unmatched junction bases numbered 3, after V lost 2 bases and J lost 2 bases. The CDR3 spans 16 residues. CDR1 LGHNA and CDR2 YSLEER come from the germline V gene.

The CDR3 DNA reads TGTGCCAGCAGCCCCCGGGTCCCCGGGGAAGCTTTCTTT. Protein product: CASSPRVPGEAFF. The chain has TRBV9 and TRBJ1-1, with D unresolved. This CDR3 spans 13 amino acids. Germline CDR1 is SGDLS and CDR2 is YYNGEE. V was cut by 4 bases and J by 8 bases, with 15 bases left in between.

This chain links TRBV5-5 with TRBJ1-3; D gene uncertain. V lost 0 bases to trimming and J lost 1 base, with 11 bases between them. The CDR3 spans 16 residues. CDR1 is SGHKS, CDR2 YYEKEE, per germline (reference sequence). The CDR3 DNA sequence: TGTGCCAGCAGCTTGGCCCCCTGGAGGTCTGGAAACACCATATATTTT. This sequence encodes CASSLAPWRSGNTIYF.

This clone was seen more than once but under ten times. The chain joins TRBV5-1 to TRBJ2-3; no clear D gene. This CDR3 spans 13 amino acids. The germline V gene has CDR1 SGHRS and CDR2 YFSETQ. Trimming shortened V by 3 bases and J by 3 bases, and 8 bases separated the two germline ends. CDR3 residues: CASSSLLTDTQYF. The CDR3 bases are TGCGCCAGCAGCTCGTTGCTAACAGATACGCAGTATTTT. Using reference TRBV5-1 and TRBJ2-3 for the parts outside the CDR3, the full variable domain is KAGVTQTPRYLIKTRGQQVTLSCSPISGHRSVSWYQQTPGQGLQFLFEYFSETQRNKGNFPGRFSGRQFSNSRSEMNVSTLELGDSALYLCASSSLLTDTQYFGPGTRLTVL.

The chain links TRBV6-5 to TRBJ1-1; possible D gene TRBD1, 6 bases. The V gene's germline CDR1 is MNHEY and CDR2 SVGAGI. This CDR3 has 12 amino acids. Trimming cost V 5 bases and J 4 bases, with 8 bases left between them. CDR3 DNA: TGTGCCAGCAGTACAGGGAGCACTGAAGCTTTCTTT. It is translated as CASSTGSTEAFF.

The V call is TRBV6-5, the J call TRBJ1-4; 7 nucleotides match TRBD1. Trimming at V came to 7 bases and at J to 2 bases, leaving 4 bases not matched to a gene. The CDR3 runs 14 residues. The germline CDR1 and CDR2 sequences are MNHEY and SVGAGI. CDR3 sequence (DNA): TGTGCCAGCACTCAGGGACAGACTAATGAAAAACTGTTTTTT. Protein sequence: CASTQGQTNEKLFF.

This chain connects TRBV7-2 to TRBJ2-4; 7 positions match TRBD1. CDR1 is SGHTA and CDR2 is FQGNSA in the germline V gene. V was pared by 1 base and J by 8 bases, with 5 bases of the junction left unmatched. The CDR3 is made up of 14 amino acids. CDR3 DNA: TGTGCCAGCAGCTTAGGGGCCGACAGGGACATTCAGTACTTC. Protein product: CASSLGADRDIQYF.

This clone has only one observation. The J gene is TRBJ2-7, the V gene TRBV7-2; TRBD2 might be the D (5 bases). Germline CDR1 and CDR2: SGHTA and FQGNSA. The germline V and J ends were trimmed by 1 base and 4 bases, with 17 bases remaining between them. This CDR3 region has 16 residues. The CDR3: CASSLVFGGALYEQYF. The CDR3 DNA reads as TGTGCCAGCAGCTTAGTTTTCGGAGGTGCGCTGTACGAGCAGTACTTC.

The V and J genes are TRBV7-8 and TRBJ2-7, with TRBD1 matching 7 bases. The CDR3 loop spans 13 amino acids. The V gene's germline CDR1 is SGHVS and CDR2 FQNEAQ. V lost 5 bases and J lost 2; bases outside the gene matches: 3. The CDR3 DNA follows: TGTGCCAGCAGCAAGGGACAGACCTACGAGCAGTACTTC. This sequence encodes CASSKGQTYEQYF. Complete variable domain (other parts from reference TRBV7-8 and TRBJ2-7): GAGVSQSPRYKVAKRGQDVALRCDPISGHVSLFWYQQALGQGPEFLTYFQNEAQLDKSGLPSDRFFAERPEGSVSTLKIQRTQQEDSAVYLCASSKGQTYEQYFGPGTRLTVT.

The chain employs TRBV18 and TRBJ1-5; D is possibly TRBD1 (6 bases). Germline loops: CDR1 KGHSH, CDR2 LQKENI. Trimming removed 2 bases at V and 6 bases at J, with 14 bases between. This CDR3 is 15 amino acids long. The CDR3 loop reads CASSPVPGVVQPQHF. The CDR3 DNA sequence: TGTGCCAGCTCACCAGTCCCAGGGGTGGTTCAGCCCCAGCATTTT.

V is TRBV25-1 and J is TRBJ2-6, with D maybe TRBD2 (6 bases). In germline, CDR1 is MGHDK, CDR2 SYGVNS. The CDR3 totals 16 residues. The V end lost 8 bases, the J end lost 0 bases, and 14 bases lay between the germline ends. As DNA, the CDR3 is TGTGCCAGCCTCGGAGGAGGGGCCTCTGGGGCCAACGTCCTGACTTTC. Translating gives CASLGGGASGANVLTF.

J is TRBJ1-2 and V is TRBV18, with 8 bases matching TRBD1. The germline CDR1 and CDR2 sequences are KGHSH and LQKENI. This CDR3 comprises 16 residues. The ends lost 0 bases at V and 8 bases at J; junction bases unmatched: 11. CDR3 protein: CASSPPQGALLRGYTF. DNA of the CDR3: TGTGCCAGCTCACCACCCCAGGGGGCGCTTTTAAGGGGCTACACCTTC.

The rearrangement uses TRBV6-2 or TRBV6-3 and TRBJ1-2; D call uncertain. V lost 3 bases and J 4 bases, leaving 9 bases between the germline ends. The CDR3 totals 13 residues. The germline V gene encodes CDR1 MNHEY and CDR2 SVGEGT. In DNA form, the CDR3 reads TGTGCCAGCAGTTATGGCCAGGCCTATGGCTACACCTTC. This codes for CASSYGQAYGYTF.

The chain has TRBV6-5 and TRBJ1-5; D is undetermined. The CDR3 is 11 residues long. Trimming took off 8 bases at V and 3 bases at J, with 5 bases between the two ends. Per the germline V gene, CDR1 is MNHEY and CDR2 is SVGAGI. CDR3 amino acids: CASGHNQPQHF. The DNA for the CDR3 is TGTGCCAGCGGCCACAATCAGCCCCAGCATTTT.

V is TRBV19 and J is TRBJ1-5, with TRBD1 as a possible D gene (6 bases). In germline, CDR1 is LNHDA, CDR2 SQIVND (reference sequence). This CDR3 spans 12 amino acids. V lost 5 bases and J lost 4, with 6 bases in between. CDR3 DNA: TGTGCCAGTAGTGACAGGAATCAGCCCCAGCATTTT. It is translated as CASSDRNQPQHF.

The chain links TRBV18 to TRBJ2-7; TRBD2 might be the D (6 bases). The V and J ends lost 2 bases and 7 bases respectively, with 6 bases between them. Germline loops: CDR1 KGHSH, CDR2 LQKENI. The CDR3 extends over 11 amino acids. CDR3 in DNA: TGTGCCAGCTCACCAGGGGGGGAGCAGTACTTC. This gives the protein CASSPGGEQYF.

This chain joins TRBV12-3 or TRBV12-4 and TRBJ1-2; possible D gene TRBD1, 5 bases. Trimming cost V 8 bases and J 7 bases, with 17 bases left between them. CDR3 length equals 13 residues. The CDR3 sequence is CASAQATGPGYTF. The CDR3 DNA is TGTGCCAGCGCACAAGCTACAGGCCCTGGCTACACCTTC.

V usage is TRBV18 and J usage is TRBJ2-2, with a weak D call TRBD1 (6 bases). Trimming cost V 6 bases and J 4 bases, with 12 bases left between them. The CDR3 consists of 14 residues. Germline V lookup: CDR1 KGHSH, CDR2 LQKENI. Here the CDR3 reads CASSPAGVTGELFF. For the CDR3, the DNA is TGTGCCAGCTCCCCAGCAGGGGTCACCGGGGAGCTGTTTTTT.

The rearrangement joins TRBV4-1 to TRBJ2-1; D perhaps matches TRBD1 (5 bases). This CDR3 has 15 amino acids. Germline V gene data show CDR1 as MGHRA and CDR2 as YSYEKL. The V end was cut by 3 bases, the J end by 5 bases, with 14 bases between. The CDR3: CASSHIEGANNEQFF. The CDR3 nucleotides read TGCGCCAGCAGCCATATTGAAGGGGCCAACAATGAGCAGTTCTTC.